This T cell receptor beta chain derives from a study of T-cell memory formation after mild COVID-19. Across the whole study: Largely donor-specific sequence clusters came from a couple of donors. Study results and caveats: Clones contracting over day 15 to 85 were CD4/CD8 balanced, with later expanders leaning CD4+.

CDR3 length equals 11 residues. Germline CDR1 is LGHNA and CDR2 is YNFKEQ. V was pared by 3 bases and J by 8 bases, with 4 bases between. For this clonotype: What it binds is not known.

TCR alpha and TCR beta cDNA libraries carrying sample barcodes and UMIs came from 5'RACE with constant-segment primers. TCRdb itself ran the 5' RACE reads through MiXCR, one entry per CDR3 protein. The sample lists around 340,000 distinct CDR3 sequences; roughly an eighth were seen once. This sequence joins TRBV4-2 and TRBJ2-2; D is ambiguous. This TCR came from a man younger than 30 who had mild COVID-19 (a few samples of this study predate the infection). Cell type and time point are not known. The sample taken for sequencing was PBMCs or a T cell subset sorted from them (not recorded which). CDR3 protein: CASSQGGELFF. Here the CDR3 DNA reads TGTGCCAGCAGCCAGGGGGGGGAGCTGTTTTTT.